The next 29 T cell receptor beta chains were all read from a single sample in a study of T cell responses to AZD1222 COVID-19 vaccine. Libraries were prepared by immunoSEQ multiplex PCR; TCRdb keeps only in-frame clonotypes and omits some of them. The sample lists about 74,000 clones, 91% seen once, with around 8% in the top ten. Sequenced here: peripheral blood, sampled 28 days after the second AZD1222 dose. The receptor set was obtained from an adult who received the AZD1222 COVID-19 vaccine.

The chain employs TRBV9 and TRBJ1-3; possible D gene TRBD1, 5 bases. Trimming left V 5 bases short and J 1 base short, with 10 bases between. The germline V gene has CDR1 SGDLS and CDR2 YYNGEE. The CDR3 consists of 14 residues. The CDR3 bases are TGTGCCAGCAGGGGCCAGGGATCTGGAAACACCATATATTTT. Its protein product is CASRGQGSGNTIYF.

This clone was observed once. CDR3 bases: TGTGCCAGCAGCCAGACCTCGGGGGAGACCCAGTACTTC. Translated: CASSQTSGETQYF. This chain connects TRBV7-2 to TRBJ2-5; TRBD2 might be the D (5 bases). CDR3 length equals 13 residues. Trimming cost V 5 bases and J 5 bases, with 12 bases left between them. Germline loops: CDR1 SGHTA, CDR2 FQGNSA.

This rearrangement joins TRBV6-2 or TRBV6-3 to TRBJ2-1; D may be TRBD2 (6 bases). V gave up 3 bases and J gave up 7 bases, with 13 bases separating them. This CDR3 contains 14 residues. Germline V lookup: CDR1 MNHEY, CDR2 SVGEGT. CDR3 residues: CASSYTSRGNEQFF. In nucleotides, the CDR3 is TGTGCCAGCAGTTATACTAGTCGGGGGAATGAGCAGTTCTTC.

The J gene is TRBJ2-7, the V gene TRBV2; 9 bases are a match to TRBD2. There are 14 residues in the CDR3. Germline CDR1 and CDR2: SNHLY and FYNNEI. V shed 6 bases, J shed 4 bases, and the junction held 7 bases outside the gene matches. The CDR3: CASSRLAEGYEQYF. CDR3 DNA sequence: TGTGCCAGCAGCAGACTAGCGGAGGGGTACGAGCAGTACTTC. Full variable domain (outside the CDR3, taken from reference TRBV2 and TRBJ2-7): EPEVTQTPSHQVTQMGQEVILRCVPISNHLYFYWYRQILGQKVEFLVSFYNNEISEKSEIFDDQFSVERPDGSNFTLKIRSTKLEDSAMYFCASSRLAEGYEQYFGPGTRLTVT.

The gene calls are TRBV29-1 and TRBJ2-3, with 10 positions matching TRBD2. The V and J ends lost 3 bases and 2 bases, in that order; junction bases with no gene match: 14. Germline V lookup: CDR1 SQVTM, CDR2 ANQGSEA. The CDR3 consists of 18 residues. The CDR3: CSVDGLAAKRGPTDTQYF. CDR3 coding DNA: TGCAGCGTTGATGGACTAGCGGCAAAAAGAGGGCCCACAGATACGCAGTATTTT.

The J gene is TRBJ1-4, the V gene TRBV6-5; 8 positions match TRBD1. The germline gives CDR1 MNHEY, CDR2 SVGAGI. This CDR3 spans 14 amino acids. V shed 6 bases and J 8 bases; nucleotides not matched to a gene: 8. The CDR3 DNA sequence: TGTGCCAGCAGCTTGGACAGGGCGGAGGAAAAACTGTTTTTT. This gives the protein CASSLDRAEEKLFF.

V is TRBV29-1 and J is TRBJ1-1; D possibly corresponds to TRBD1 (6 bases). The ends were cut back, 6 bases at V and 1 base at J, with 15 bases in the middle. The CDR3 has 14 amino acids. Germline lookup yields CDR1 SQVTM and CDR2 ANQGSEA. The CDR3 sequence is CSVMGGLGNTEAFF. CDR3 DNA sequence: TGCAGCGTCATGGGGGGGCTGGGGAACACTGAAGCTTTCTTT.

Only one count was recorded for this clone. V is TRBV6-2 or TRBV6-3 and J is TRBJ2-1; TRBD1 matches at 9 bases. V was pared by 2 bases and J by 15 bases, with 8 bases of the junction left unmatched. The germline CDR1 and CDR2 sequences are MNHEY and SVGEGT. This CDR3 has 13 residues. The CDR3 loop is CASSYLQGAIGFF. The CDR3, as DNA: TGTGCCAGCAGTTACCTACAGGGGGCAATCGGGTTCTTC.

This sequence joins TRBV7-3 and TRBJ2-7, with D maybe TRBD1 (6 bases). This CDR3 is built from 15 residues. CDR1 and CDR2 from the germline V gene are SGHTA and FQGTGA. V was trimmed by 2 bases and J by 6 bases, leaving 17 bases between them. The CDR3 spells CASSLFAQGFSEQYF. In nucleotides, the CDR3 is TGTGCCAGCAGCTTATTCGCACAGGGATTTAGCGAGCAGTACTTC. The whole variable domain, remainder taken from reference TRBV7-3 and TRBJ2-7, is GAGVSQTPSNKVTEKGKYVELRCDPISGHTALYWYRQSLGQGPEFLIYFQGTGAADDSGLPNDRFFAVRPEGSVSTLKIQRTERGDSAVYLCASSLFAQGFSEQYFGPGTRLTVT.

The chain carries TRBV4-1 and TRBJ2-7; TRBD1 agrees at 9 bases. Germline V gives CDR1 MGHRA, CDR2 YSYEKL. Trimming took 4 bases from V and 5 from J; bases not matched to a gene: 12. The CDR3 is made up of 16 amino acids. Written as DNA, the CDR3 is TGCGCCAGCAGCCGATCACCGGGACAGGGAACCGACGAGCAGTACTTC. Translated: CASSRSPGQGTDEQYF.

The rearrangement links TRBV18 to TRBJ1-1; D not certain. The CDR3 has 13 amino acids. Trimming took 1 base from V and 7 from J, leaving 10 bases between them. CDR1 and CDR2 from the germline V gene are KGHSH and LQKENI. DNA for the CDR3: TGTGCCAGCTCACCACAGGGAAGCGGTGAAGCTTTCTTT. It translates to CASSPQGSGEAFF.

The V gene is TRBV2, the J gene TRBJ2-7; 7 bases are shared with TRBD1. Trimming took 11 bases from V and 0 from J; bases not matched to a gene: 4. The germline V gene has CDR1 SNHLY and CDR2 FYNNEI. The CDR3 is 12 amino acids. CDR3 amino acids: CALGQNSYEQYF. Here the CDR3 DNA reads TGTGCCCTGGGACAGAACTCCTACGAGCAGTACTTC.

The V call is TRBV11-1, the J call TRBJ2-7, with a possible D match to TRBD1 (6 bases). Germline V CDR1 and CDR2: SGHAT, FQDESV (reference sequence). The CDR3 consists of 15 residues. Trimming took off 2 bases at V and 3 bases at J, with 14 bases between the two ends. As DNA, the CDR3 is TGTGCCAGCAGCTTAAGGCGACAGGCTTACTACGAGCAGTACTTC. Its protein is CASSLRRQAYYEQYF.

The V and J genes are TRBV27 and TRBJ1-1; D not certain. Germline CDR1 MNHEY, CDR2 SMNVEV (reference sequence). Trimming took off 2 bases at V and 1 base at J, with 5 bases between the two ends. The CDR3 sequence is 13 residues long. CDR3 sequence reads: CASSLGQNTEAFF. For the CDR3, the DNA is TGTGCCAGCAGTTTAGGTCAGAACACTGAAGCTTTCTTT.

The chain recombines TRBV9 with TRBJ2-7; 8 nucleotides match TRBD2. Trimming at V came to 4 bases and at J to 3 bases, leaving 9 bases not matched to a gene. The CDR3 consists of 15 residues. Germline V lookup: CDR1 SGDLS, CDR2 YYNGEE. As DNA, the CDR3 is TGTGCCAGCAGCTCCCAGGCAACTAGCGGCTACGAGCAGTACTTC. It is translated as CASSSQATSGYEQYF.

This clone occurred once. The CDR3 loop reads CASSISESRNQPQHF. For the CDR3, the DNA is TGTGCCAGTAGTATTTCCGAGTCCCGGAATCAGCCCCAGCATTTT. The rearrangement links TRBV19 to TRBJ1-5; D is undetermined. The germline gives CDR1 LNHDA, CDR2 SQIVND (reference sequence). V was clipped by 3 bases and J by 4 bases, with 13 bases between them. This CDR3 is 15 amino acids long. Combining the CDR3 with reference TRBV19 and TRBJ1-5 gives the whole variable domain DGGITQSPKYLFRKEGQNVTLSCEQNLNHDAMYWYRQDPGQGLRLIYYSQIVNDFQKGDIAEGYSVSREKKESFPLTVTSAQKNPTAFYLCASSISESRNQPQHFGDGTRLSIL.

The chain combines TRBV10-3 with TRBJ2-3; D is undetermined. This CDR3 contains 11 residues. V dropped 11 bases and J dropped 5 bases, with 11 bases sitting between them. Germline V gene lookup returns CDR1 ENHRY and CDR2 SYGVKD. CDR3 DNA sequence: TGTGCCTCACAAGAGGTAGATACGCAGTATTTT. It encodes CASQEVDTQYF.

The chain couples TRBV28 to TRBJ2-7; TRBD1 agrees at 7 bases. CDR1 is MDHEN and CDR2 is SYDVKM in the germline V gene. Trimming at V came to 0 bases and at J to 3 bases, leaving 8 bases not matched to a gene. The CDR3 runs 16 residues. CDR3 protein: CASSLWQGDRGYEQYF. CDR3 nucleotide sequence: TGTGCCAGCAGTTTATGGCAGGGGGACCGAGGCTACGAGCAGTACTTC. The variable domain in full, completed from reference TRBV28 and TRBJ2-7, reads DVKVTQSSRYLVKRTGEKVFLECVQDMDHENMFWYRQDPGLGLRLIYFSYDVKMKEKGDIPEGYSVSREKKERFSLILESASTNQTSMYLCASSLWQGDRGYEQYFGPGTRLTVT.

CDR3 loop: CASSLAGWGQPQHF. The DNA for the CDR3 is TGTGCCAGCAGCTTAGCAGGGTGGGGGCAGCCCCAGCATTTT. This rearrangement joins TRBV7-9 to TRBJ1-5, with D possibly TRBD1 on 5 matching bases. Trimming removed 0 bases from V and 7 bases from J, with 10 bases in between. Germline V gene lookup returns CDR1 SEHNR and CDR2 FQNEAQ (reference sequence). This CDR3 contains 14 residues.

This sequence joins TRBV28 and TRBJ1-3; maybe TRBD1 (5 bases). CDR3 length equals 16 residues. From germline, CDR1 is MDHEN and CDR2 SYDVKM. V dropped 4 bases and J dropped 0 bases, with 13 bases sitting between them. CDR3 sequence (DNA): TGTGCCAGCAGTTCCGCCGCGGACATCTCTGGAAACACCATATATTTT. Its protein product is CASSSAADISGNTIYF.

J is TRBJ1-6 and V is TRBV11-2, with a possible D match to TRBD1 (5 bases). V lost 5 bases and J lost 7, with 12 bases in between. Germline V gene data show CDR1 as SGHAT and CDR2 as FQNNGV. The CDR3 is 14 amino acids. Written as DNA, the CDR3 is TGTGCCAGCAGCCTTACGGGGGGGAATTCACCCCTCCACTTT. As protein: CASSLTGGNSPLHF.

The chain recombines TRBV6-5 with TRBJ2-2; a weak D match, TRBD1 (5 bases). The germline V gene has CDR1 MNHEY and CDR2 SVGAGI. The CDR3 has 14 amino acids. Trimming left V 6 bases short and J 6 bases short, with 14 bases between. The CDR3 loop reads CASSPARVAGELFF. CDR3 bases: TGTGCCAGCAGCCCCGCCAGGGTCGCCGGGGAGCTGTTTTTT.

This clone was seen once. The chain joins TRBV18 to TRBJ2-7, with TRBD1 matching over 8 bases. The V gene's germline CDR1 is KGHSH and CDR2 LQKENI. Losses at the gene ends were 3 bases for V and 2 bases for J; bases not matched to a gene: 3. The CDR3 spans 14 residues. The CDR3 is CASSPGTGPYEQYF. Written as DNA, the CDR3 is TGTGCCAGCTCACCGGGGACAGGCCCCTACGAGCAGTACTTC.

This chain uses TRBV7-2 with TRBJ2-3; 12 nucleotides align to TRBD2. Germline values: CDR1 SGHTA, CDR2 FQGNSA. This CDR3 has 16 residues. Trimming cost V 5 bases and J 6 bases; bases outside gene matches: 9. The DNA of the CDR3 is TGTGCCAGCAGCGGCCGGGCTAGCGGGAGGGGGGATACGCAGTATTTT. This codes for CASSGRASGRGDTQYF.

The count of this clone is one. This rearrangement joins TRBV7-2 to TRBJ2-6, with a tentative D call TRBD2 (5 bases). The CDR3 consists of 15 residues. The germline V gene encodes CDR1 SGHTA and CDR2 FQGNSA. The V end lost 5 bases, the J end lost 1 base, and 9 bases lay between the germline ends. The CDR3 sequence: CASSLDLSGANVLTF. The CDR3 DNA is TGTGCCAGCAGCCTGGACTTGTCTGGGGCCAACGTCCTGACTTTC. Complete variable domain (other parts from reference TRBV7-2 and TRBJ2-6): GAGVSQSPSNKVTEKGKDVELRCDPISGHTALYWYRQSLGQGLEFLIYFQGNSAPDKSGLPSDRFSAERTGGSVSTLTIQRTQQEDSAVYLCASSLDLSGANVLTFGAGSRLTVL.

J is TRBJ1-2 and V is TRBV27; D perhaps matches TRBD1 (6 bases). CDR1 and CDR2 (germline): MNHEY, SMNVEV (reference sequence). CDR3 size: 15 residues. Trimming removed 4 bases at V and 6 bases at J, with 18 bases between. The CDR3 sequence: CASSSTGWGRDGYTF. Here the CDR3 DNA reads TGTGCCAGCAGTTCGACAGGTTGGGGAAGGGATGGCTACACCTTC.

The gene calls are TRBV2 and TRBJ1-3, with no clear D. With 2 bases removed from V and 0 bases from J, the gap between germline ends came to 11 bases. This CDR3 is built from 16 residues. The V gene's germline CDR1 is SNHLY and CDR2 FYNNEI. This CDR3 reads CASSEIRANSGNTIYF. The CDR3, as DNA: TGTGCCAGCAGTGAAATCCGTGCCAACTCTGGAAACACCATATATTTT.

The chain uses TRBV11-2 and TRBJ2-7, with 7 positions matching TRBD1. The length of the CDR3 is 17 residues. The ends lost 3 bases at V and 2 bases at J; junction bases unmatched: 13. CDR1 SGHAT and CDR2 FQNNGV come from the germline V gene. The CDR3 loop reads CASSFMAQGQGAYEQYF. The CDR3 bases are TGTGCCAGCAGCTTCATGGCCCAGGGGCAGGGGGCCTACGAGCAGTACTTC.

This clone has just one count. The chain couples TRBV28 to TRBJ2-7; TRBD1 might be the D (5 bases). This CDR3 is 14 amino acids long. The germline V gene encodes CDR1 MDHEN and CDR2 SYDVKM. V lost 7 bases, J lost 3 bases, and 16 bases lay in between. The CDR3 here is CASKSDTIIYEQYF. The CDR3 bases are TGTGCCAGCAAATCGGACACCATAATCTACGAGCAGTACTTC. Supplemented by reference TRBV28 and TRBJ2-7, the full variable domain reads DVKVTQSSRYLVKRTGEKVFLECVQDMDHENMFWYRQDPGLGLRLIYFSYDVKMKEKGDIPEGYSVSREKKERFSLILESASTNQTSMYLCASKSDTIIYEQYFGPGTRLTVT.